This is a list of T cell receptor beta chains from one sample in a study of control samples from healthy donors and cancer patients. Sequencing used immunoSEQ multiplex PCR; TCRdb keeps in-frame clones, though not all of them. There are tens of thousands of clones in the sample; approximately 93% occur only once, and 23% lies in the top ten. Sequencing input: PBMCs. The receptors shown here come from a woman between 45 and 65 years old with head and neck cancer. The CDR3 runs from the conserved cysteine through the conserved F or W. D genes are given only for firm matches. Clone size is shown for a subset of rows, as once, few, many or a class of expanded clone.

clone size | D gene | J gene | V gene | CDR3 DNA | CDR3 protein
. | . | TRBJ1-5 | TRBV12-3/TRBV12-4 | TGTGCCAGCAGTTTCAATGGAGATCAGCCCCAGCATTTT | CASSFNGDQPQHF
. | . | TRBJ1-1 | TRBV7-9 | TGTGCCAGCAGCTCAGAAGGGAACACTGAAGCTTTCTTT | CASSSEGNTEAFF
. | TRBD2 | TRBJ2-7 | TRBV13 | TGTGCCAGCAGCTTAGGAACCGGGACTAGCTACGAGCAGTACTTC | CASSLGTGTSYEQYF
. | . | TRBJ1-6 | TRBV21-1 | TGTGCCAGCACCAAAACTTCGGGACACAGTCTTAATTCACCCCTCCACTTT | CASTKTSGHSLNSPLHF
. | . | TRBJ2-7 | TRBV30 | TGTGCCTGGAGTGGGGGAGTACTTAGCGAGCAGTACTTC | CAWSGGVLSEQYF
. | . | TRBJ1-5 | TRBV4-1 | TGCGCCAGCAGCCTTACATATACTCAGCCCCAGCATTTT | CASSLTYTQPQHF
. | TRBD1 | TRBJ2-6 | TRBV18 | TGTGCCAGCTCGCCTGACAGGGGGCACGGGGCCAACGTCCTGACTTTC | CASSPDRGHGANVLTF
. | TRBD1 | TRBJ1-6 | TRBV2 | TGTGCCAGCAGTGAAGCGCTAAGACAGGGGATCAGCTCACCCCTCCACTTT | CASSEALRQGISSPLHF
few | . | TRBJ2-3 | TRBV6-4 | TGTGCCAGCAGTCAGGGGGGCTCGACAGATACGCAGTATTTT | CASSQGGSTDTQYF
once | TRBD2 | TRBJ2-3 | TRBV18 | TGTGCCAGCTCGGAGGGGAGGGCCATGAGCACAGATACGCAGTATTTT | CASSEGRAMSTDTQYF
. | . | TRBJ2-5 | TRBV5-5 | TGTGCCAGCAGCTTGGCAGGGCCAGAGACCCAGTACTTC | CASSLAGPETQYF
. | . | TRBJ2-5 | TRBV5-5 | TGTGCCAGCAGCTTGCGTCAAGACTTC | CASSLRQDF
. | TRBD1 | TRBJ1-2 | TRBV5-6 | TGTGCCAGCAGCTACGACCGGGACAGGGTTCCTGGCTACACCTTC | CASSYDRDRVPGYTF
once | . | TRBJ1-1 | TRBV5-8 | TGTGCCTTACACGGGGCTACTGAAGCTTTCTTT | CALHGATEAFF
. | TRBD2 | TRBJ2-1 | TRBV2 | TGTGCCAGCAGTGAAGGGAGCGGGGGGCGCGGTGAGCAGTTCTTC | CASSEGSGGRGEQFF
. | . | TRBJ2-5 | TRBV2 | TGTGCCAGCAGTGGGACTCCCCGGGGGCAGTACTTC | CASSGTPRGQYF
. | . | TRBJ1-3 | TRBV18 | TGTGCCAGCTCACCAAGAGGCGGGCCCTCTGGAAACACCATATATTTT | CASSPRGGPSGNTIYF
. | . | TRBJ2-1 | TRBV27 | TGTGCCAGCAGTTTATCGACCGCATCCTACAATGAGCAGTTCTTC | CASSLSTASYNEQFF
. | TRBD2 | TRBJ2-5 | TRBV5-6 | TGTGCCAGCAGCGTCCGAGCGGGGATCCAAGAGACCCAGTACTTC | CASSVRAGIQETQYF
. | . | TRBJ1-6 | TRBV19 | TGTGCCAGTAGTATTGAGGGGGGCGTAACTTCACCCCTCCACTTT | CASSIEGGVTSPLHF
few | . | TRBJ2-2 | TRBV5-1 | TGCGCCAGCAGCTACCAGGAGAACACCGGGGAGCTGTTTTTT | CASSYQENTGELFF
. | . | TRBJ2-6 | TRBV6-5 | TGTGCCAGCAGGCCCTCCGGGCCTGGGGCCAACGTCCTGACTTTC | CASRPSGPGANVLTF
. | . | TRBJ1-5 | TRBV6-6 | TGTGCCAGCAGTTACATGGTAGTCCGGAGCAATCAGCCCCAGCATTTT | CASSYMVVRSNQPQHF
. | TRBD1 | TRBJ2-7 | TRBV4-1 | TGCGCCAGCAGCCTCCATGTTGGGACAGCTACTTCCTACGAGCAGTACTTC | CASSLHVGTATSYEQYF
. | . | TRBJ1-1 | TRBV4-3 | TGCGCCAGCAGCCAAGATCTAGCGGGAATGAACACTGAAGCTTTCTTT | CASSQDLAGMNTEAFF
. | TRBD1 | TRBJ1-1 | TRBV9 | TGTGCCAGCAGCCCAGGGACAGGGCCGAACACTGAAGCTTTCTTT | CASSPGTGPNTEAFF
. | . | TRBJ2-7 | TRBV5-4 | TGTGCCAGCAGCTTGTCGGCAGGGGCGGGATACGAGCAGTACTTC | CASSLSAGAGYEQYF
. | TRBD2 | TRBJ2-7 | TRBV7-9 | TGTGCCAGCAGCCCCAGGGGGGGACTAGCGACTTACGGGCACGAGCAGTACTTC | CASSPRGGLATYGHEQYF
. | TRBD1 | TRBJ1-2 | TRBV6-2/TRBV6-3 | TGTGCCAGCAGTTCCGGGACAGGGGGAGGTTTTGGCTACACCTTC | CASSSGTGGGFGYTF
. | . | TRBJ1-1 | TRBV4-1 | TGCGCCAGCACAGGGGTCACTGAAGCTTTCTTT | CASTGVTEAFF
. | . | TRBJ2-7 | TRBV30 | TGTGCCTGGAGTGTGACAGTGAGTGGATACGAGCAGTACTTC | CAWSVTVSGYEQYF
. | . | TRBJ2-5 | TRBV7-9 | TGTGCCAGCAGCTTAAGTCCTGGCAGCCAAGAGACCCAGTACTTC | CASSLSPGSQETQYF
. | TRBD2 | TRBJ2-5 | TRBV19 | TGTGCCAGTCGACTAAGAGGTAGCGGGAGTGAGACCCAGTACTTC | CASRLRGSGSETQYF
. | TRBD2 | TRBJ2-3 | TRBV28 | TGTGCCAGCAGTTTGCCCCGGCTGGGGGGGAGGACAGATACGCAGTATTTT | CASSLPRLGGRTDTQYF
. | . | TRBJ2-1 | TRBV3-1/TRBV3-2 | TGTGCCAGCAGCCATATGACGCGACAGCAAACTCACAATGAGCAGTTCTTC | CASSHMTRQQTHNEQFF
. | . | TRBJ2-5 | TRBV28 | TGTGCCAGCAGTTTAAGGATCGTATACAATCAAGAGACCCAGTACTTC | CASSLRIVYNQETQYF
once | . | TRBJ1-5 | TRBV2 | TGTGCCAGCAAGGGGCAGTCCAATCAGCCCCAGCATTTT | CASKGQSNQPQHF
. | TRBD2 | TRBJ2-5 | TRBV2 | TGTGCCAGCAGTGAAGTGGACCTTCTAGCGGGGGGGGCGGAGACCCAGTACTTC | CASSEVDLLAGGAETQYF
. | TRBD2 | TRBJ2-3 | TRBV3-1/TRBV3-2 | TGTGCCAGCAGCCAAGGGTCAAGCGGGGGGGCAGATACGCAGTATTTT | CASSQGSSGGADTQYF
. | . | TRBJ2-7 | TRBV2 | TGTGCCAGCAGCCCCGAGGGTCACGGGTCCTACGAGCAGTACTTC | CASSPEGHGSYEQYF
. | TRBD1 | TRBJ2-7 | TRBV19 | TGTGCCAGCAGACAGGGCAGGGGCGAGCAGTACTTC | CASRQGRGEQYF
once | . | TRBJ1-5 | TRBV5-4 | TGTGCCAGCAGCTTGGACTCCCAGGCCAATCAGCCCCAGCATTTT | CASSLDSQANQPQHF
. | . | TRBJ1-5 | TRBV30 | TGTGCCTGGAGCCGCGGAAGGGGGGGCAATCAGCCCCAGCATTTT | CAWSRGRGGNQPQHF
. | . | TRBJ2-3 | TRBV9 | TGTGCCAGCAGCCGTCCTCTGGGGGGAGAAGTAGATACGCAGTATTTT | CASSRPLGGEVDTQYF
. | . | TRBJ2-3 | TRBV5-1 | TGCGCCAGCAGCTTGGAGAGGGCTGGAGATACGCAGTATTTT | CASSLERAGDTQYF
. | TRBD1 | TRBJ2-7 | TRBV7-9 | TGTGCCAGCAGCTCGAACAGGGGTCCGGAGCAGTACTTC | CASSSNRGPEQYF
once | TRBD1 | TRBJ2-7 | TRBV5-1 | TGCGCCAGCAGCCCAGACAGGGACTACGAGCAGTACTTC | CASSPDRDYEQYF
. | . | TRBJ2-1 | TRBV7-2 | TGTGCCAGCAGCTTAGAGGACTATGCTTTAACGAGCTCCTACAATGAGCAGTTCTTC | CASSLEDYALTSSYNEQFF